This T cell receptor (beta chain) was observed in a study of T cells in Graves' hyperthyroidism and ophthalmopathy. The V gene lost 5 bases and the J gene lost 7 bases, with 8 bases spanning the gap. Looked up from germline, CDR1 is LNHNV and CDR2 is YYDKDF (reference sequence). The CDR3 has 12 amino acids. Exclusion followed for patients with uncontrolled infection, other autoimmune disease, pregnancy or lactation. Template material for amplifying TCR beta CDR3 regions consisted of RNA transcripts. Initially, a first-round RT-PCR of the TCR CDR3 employed the HTBI primer set. TCRdb reprocessed the multiplex PCR reads with MiXCR, giving one entry per CDR3 protein. The sample has about 270,000 distinct CDR3 sequences; approximately 23% are singletons.

The chain links TRBV15 to TRBJ1-4; D not certain. This sequence originates from a man aged 30-40 years with Graves' ophthalmopathy. The sequenced sample consisted of blood. CDR3 residues: CATSGRGEKLFF. Written as DNA, the CDR3 is TGTGCCACCAGCGGGAGAGGTGAAAAACTGTTTTTT.